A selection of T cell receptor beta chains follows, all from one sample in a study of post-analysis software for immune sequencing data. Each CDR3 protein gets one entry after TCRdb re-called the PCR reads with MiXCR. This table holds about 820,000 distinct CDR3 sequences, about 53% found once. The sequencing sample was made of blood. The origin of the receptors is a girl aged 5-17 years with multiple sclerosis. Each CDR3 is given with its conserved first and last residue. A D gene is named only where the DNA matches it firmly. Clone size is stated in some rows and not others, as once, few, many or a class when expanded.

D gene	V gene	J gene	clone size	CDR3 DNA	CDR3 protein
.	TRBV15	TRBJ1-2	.	TGTGCCACCAGCAGAGATTTGGGGACCTATGGCTACACCTTC	CATSRDLGTYGYTF
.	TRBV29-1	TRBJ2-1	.	TGCAGCGTACGGGAGCGAGGGGCTTACAATGAGCAGTTCTTC	CSVRERGAYNEQFF
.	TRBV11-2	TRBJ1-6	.	TGTGCCAGCAGCTCGAGCGGCTTAAGGAGATATAATTCACCCCTCCACTTT	CASSSSGLRRYNSPLHF
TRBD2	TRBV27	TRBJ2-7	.	TGTGCCAGCAGCTTGAGTGGACTAGCGACTTCCTACGAGCAGTACTTC	CASSLSGLATSYEQYF
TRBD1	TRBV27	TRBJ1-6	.	TGTGCCAGCAGTTTATTGGGGACAGGGAATTCACCCCTCCGCTTT	CASSLLGTGNSPLRF
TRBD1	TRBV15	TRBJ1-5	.	TGTGCCACCAGCGGCCTGGGACAGGGGGCTGCTCAGCCCCAGCATTTT	CATSGLGQGAAQPQHF
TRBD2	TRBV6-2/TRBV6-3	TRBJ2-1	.	TGTGCCAGCTCGGGACTAGCGGGAGCTCTAGGTGAGCAGTTCTTC	CASSGLAGALGEQFF
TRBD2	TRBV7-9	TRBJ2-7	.	TGTGCCAGCAGCTTACCCCCCGGACTAGCTGCCCGCGAGCAGTACTTC	CASSLPPGLAAREQYF
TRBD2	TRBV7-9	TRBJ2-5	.	TGTGCCAGCAGTCAAGGTGTAGCGGGGCGTATCCAAGAGACCCAGTACTTC	CASSQGVAGRIQETQYF
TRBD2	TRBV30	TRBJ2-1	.	TGTGCCTGGAGTGTGGGTGGGACTAGCGGGAGAAGGGGTGAGCAGTTCTTC	CAWSVGGTSGRRGEQFF
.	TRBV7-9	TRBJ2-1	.	TGTGCCAGCAGCTCCTCGACCACAATGGGTAACAATGAGCAGTTCTTC	CASSSSTTMGNNEQFF
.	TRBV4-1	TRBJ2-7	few	TGCGCCAGCAGCCAACGGGACACAGCCTACGAGCAGTACTTC	CASSQRDTAYEQYF
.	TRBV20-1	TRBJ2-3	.	TGCAGTGCTAGAGCCCTCGGGACCCCTCACGCAGATACGCAGTATTTT	CSARALGTPHADTQYF
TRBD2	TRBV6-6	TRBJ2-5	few	TGTGCCAGCAACTTACTAGCGGGCCTCCAAGAGACCCAGTACTTC	CASNLLAGLQETQYF
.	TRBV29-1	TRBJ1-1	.	TGCAGCGTTGAATCGGGACTCAACACTGAAGCTTTCTTT	CSVESGLNTEAFF
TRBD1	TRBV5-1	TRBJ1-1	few	TGCGCCAGCAGCTTGGCGACAGGGATTGGGACTGAAGCTTTCTTT	CASSLATGIGTEAFF
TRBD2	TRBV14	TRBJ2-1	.	TGTGCCAGCAGCCGTGCTAGCGGGAGCTCCTACAATGAGCAGTTCTTC	CASSRASGSSYNEQFF
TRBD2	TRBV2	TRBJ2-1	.	TGTGCCAGCAGTGGGGGACTAGCGGGAGGGGCCAGGGGGAATGAGCAGTTCTTC	CASSGGLAGGARGNEQFF
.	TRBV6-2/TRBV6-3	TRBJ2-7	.	TGTGCCAGCAGCCCTCAGCGGGCGACCTTACCTTACGAGCAGTACTTC	CASSPQRATLPYEQYF
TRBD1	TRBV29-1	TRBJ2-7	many	TGCAGCGTTGAAACAGGGGGATACGAGCAGTACTTC	CSVETGGYEQYF
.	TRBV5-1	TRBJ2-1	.	TGCGCCAGCAGCCCACGGGAGAACTACAATGAGCAGTTCTTC	CASSPRENYNEQFF
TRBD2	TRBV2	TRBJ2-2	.	TGTGCCAGCAGTGAAGCAAGCGGGGGGTCCGGGGAGCTGTTTTTT	CASSEASGGSGELFF
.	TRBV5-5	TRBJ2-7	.	TGTGCCAGCAGCTTGGAGAGGGTCCCGGAGCAGTACTTC	CASSLERVPEQYF
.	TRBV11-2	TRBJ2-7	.	TGTGCCAGCAGCTTAGATCTGATTCGAGCGGGCGGCTCCTACGAGCAGTACTTC	CASSLDLIRAGGSYEQYF
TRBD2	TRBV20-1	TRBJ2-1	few	TGCAGTGCTCGAGATCACACTAGCGGGCCGTCCTACAATGAGCAGTTCTTC	CSARDHTSGPSYNEQFF
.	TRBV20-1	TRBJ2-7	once	TGCAGTGCTTCGGGGGAAAGCTCCTACGAGCAGTACTTC	CSASGESSYEQYF
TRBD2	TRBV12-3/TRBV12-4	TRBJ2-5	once	TGTGCCAGCAGGTCCCCGGGACTACCAGAGACCCAGTACTTC	CASRSPGLPETQYF
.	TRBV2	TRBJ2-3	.	TGTGCCAGCAGGACTCTAGCAACGACAGATACGCAGTATTTT	CASRTLATTDTQYF
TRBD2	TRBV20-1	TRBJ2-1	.	TGCAGTGCTAGAGATGAAGCTAGCGGGAGAGGCTCCTACAATGAGCAGTTCTTC	CSARDEASGRGSYNEQFF